The 18 T cell receptor beta chains below all came from one sample that was sequenced in a study of blood T cell repertoires in COVID-19. Produced via immunoSEQ multiplex PCR; TCRdb's table is partial and in-frame only. Of some 100,000 clones listed, roughly 86% are singletons. Sequenced material: peripheral blood. The receptors here all came from a woman aged 55-75 years with acute or convalescent COVID-19.

The gene calls are TRBV18 and TRBJ1-5, with a possible D match to TRBD1 (5 bases). Trimming took 2 bases from V and 6 from J, leaving 14 bases between them. Germline V CDR1 and CDR2: KGHSH, LQKENI. The length of the CDR3 is 15 residues. CDR3 loop: CASSPNQGDGQPQHF. CDR3 sequence (DNA): TGTGCCAGCTCACCAAATCAGGGTGACGGTCAGCCCCAGCATTTT.

The chain couples TRBV11-2 to TRBJ2-1; maybe TRBD2 (5 bases). Trimming took off 3 bases at V and 0 bases at J, with 15 bases between the two ends. There are 17 residues in the CDR3. Germline V lookup: CDR1 SGHAT, CDR2 FQNNGV. The CDR3 region is CASSFRTLVSSYNEQFF. The CDR3 DNA reads as TGTGCCAGCAGCTTTAGGACTTTAGTAAGCTCCTACAATGAGCAGTTCTTC.

V and J are TRBV5-1 and TRBJ2-1, with 7 bases that match TRBD2. CDR1 and CDR2 from the germline V gene are SGHRS and YFSETQ. V was clipped by 4 bases and J by 0 bases; unmatched bases: 13. This CDR3 comprises 18 residues. The CDR3 sequence is CASSAGGGLAASYNEQFF. DNA of the CDR3: TGCGCCAGCAGCGCTGGAGGTGGGCTAGCGGCCTCCTACAATGAGCAGTTCTTC.

This chain connects TRBV12-3 or TRBV12-4 to TRBJ2-7; perhaps TRBD2 as D (5 bases). There are 13 residues in the CDR3. V dropped 3 bases and J dropped 4 bases, with 10 bases sitting between them. The CDR3 coding sequence is TGTGCCAGCAGTTTCGAGGGCCCTTACGAGCAGTACTTC. Translating it yields CASSFEGPYEQYF.

V is TRBV18 and J is TRBJ1-1; D is unclear. Trimming left V 3 bases short and J 7 bases short, with 12 bases between. CDR3 length: 13 amino acids. The germline V gene has CDR1 KGHSH and CDR2 LQKENI. The CDR3: CASSPSRAGEAFF. The CDR3 bases are TGTGCCAGCTCACCTTCTAGGGCGGGTGAAGCTTTCTTT.

This chain links TRBV12-3 or TRBV12-4 with TRBJ1-6, with D unclear. V lost 6 bases to trimming and J lost 10 bases, with 13 bases between them. CDR3 length: 13 amino acids. CDR3 sequence: CASSAGSGSPLHF. CDR3 DNA: TGTGCCAGCAGCGCGGGGTCCGGGTCACCCCTCCACTTT.

This clone was detected a few times. J is TRBJ2-1 and V is TRBV25-1, with TRBD2 matching over 7 bases. After removal of 4 bases from V and 6 bases from J, the junction contained 6 bases not matched to a gene. Germline loops: CDR1 MGHDK, CDR2 SYGVNS. This CDR3 is 14 amino acids long. The CDR3 coding sequence is TGTGCCAGCAGTGGCCGGGACTATGTCAATGAGCAGTTCTTC. It specifies CASSGRDYVNEQFF.

The CDR3 spells CASSERAGVGETQYF. CDR3 coding DNA: TGTGCCAGCAGTGAAAGGGCGGGAGTGGGAGAGACCCAGTACTTC. The rearrangement links TRBV2 to TRBJ2-5, with 7 bases matching TRBD2. CDR1 is SNHLY and CDR2 is FYNNEI in the germline V gene. V shed 2 bases, J shed 4 bases, and the junction held 7 bases outside the gene matches. CDR3 length: 15 residues.

This chain connects TRBV29-1 to TRBJ2-5, with 10 bases identical to TRBD2. Germline V lookup: CDR1 SQVTM, CDR2 ANQGSEA. V lost 4 bases to trimming and J lost 5 bases; unmatched junction nucleotides: 7. The CDR3 covers 14 residues. In DNA form, the CDR3 reads TGCAGCGTTGGTTCTAGCGGGAGCAGGGAGACCCAGTACTTC. Residues: CSVGSSGSRETQYF.

This clone was observed a single time. The gene calls are TRBV7-2 and TRBJ2-7; TRBD1 matches 7 bases. The germline V gene encodes CDR1 SGHTA and CDR2 FQGNSA. This CDR3 contains 13 residues. V lost 5 bases, J lost 2 bases, and 3 bases stayed unmatched. The CDR3 protein is CASSVTGAYEQYF. In DNA, the CDR3 is TGTGCCAGCAGCGTCACAGGGGCCTACGAGCAGTACTTC.

As DNA, the CDR3 is TGTGCCAGCAGTCGACAGGGGAGGAATGAGCAGTTCTTC. This translates into CASSRQGRNEQFF. This sequence joins TRBV2 and TRBJ2-1; TRBD1 agrees at 8 bases. V lost 5 bases to trimming and J lost 7 bases; unmatched junction nucleotides: 4. Germline-derived CDR1 and CDR2 are SNHLY and FYNNEI. The length of the CDR3 is 13 residues.

The CDR3 here is CATSDPGPTRRDEQFF. The CDR3 DNA reads as TGTGCCACCAGTGACCCCGGGCCTACTAGGAGAGATGAGCAGTTCTTC. This rearrangement joins TRBV24-1 to TRBJ2-1; D may be TRBD2 (5 bases). CDR3 size: 16 residues. Germline CDR1 KGHDR, CDR2 SFDVKD. V was pared by 4 bases and J by 8 bases, with 20 bases between.

The genes are TRBV7-9 and TRBJ1-2, with D possibly being TRBD1 (5 bases). Trimming took 5 bases from V and 1 from J, leaving 11 bases between them. The CDR3 length is 14 residues. Germline-derived CDR1 and CDR2 are SEHNR and FQNEAQ (reference sequence). CDR3 nucleotide sequence: TGTGCCAGCAGCCCCAGGACACTTAACTATGGCTACACCTTC. Translated, it gives CASSPRTLNYGYTF.

The chain combines TRBV19 with TRBJ2-1; 11 bases match TRBD2. Unmatched junction bases numbered 9, after V lost 9 bases and J lost 5 bases. The CDR3 length is 15 residues. Germline V gene sequence: CDR1 LNHDA, CDR2 SQIVND (reference sequence). The CDR3: CASGKTSGNHNEQFF. CDR3 coding DNA: TGTGCCAGCGGCAAGACTAGCGGGAACCACAATGAGCAGTTCTTC.

This rearrangement joins TRBV30 to TRBJ1-6; 7 bases agree with TRBD1. Germline V lookup: CDR1 GTSNPN, CDR2 SVGIG (reference sequence). This CDR3 contains 13 residues. The V segment lost 5 bases and the J segment 7 bases; nucleotides outside the gene matches: 5. CDR3 sequence: CAWSDRRNSPLHF. The DNA for the CDR3 is TGTGCCTGGTCGGACAGGAGGAATTCACCCCTCCACTTT.

The rearrangement joins TRBV19 to TRBJ1-1; no reliable D call. The CDR3 runs to 13 residues. Trimming shortened V by 6 bases and J by 1 base, and 9 bases separated the two germline ends. Looked up from germline, CDR1 is LNHDA and CDR2 is SQIVND (reference sequence). The DNA of the CDR3 is TGTGCCAGTAGCCTTCGACAGAACACTGAAGCTTTCTTT. Translation gives CASSLRQNTEAFF.

The V call is TRBV19, the J call TRBJ1-4, with TRBD1 identical over 9 bases. Germline V gene sequence: CDR1 LNHDA, CDR2 SQIVND (reference sequence). CDR3 length equals 17 residues. The junction had 5 bases not matched to a gene; V was cut back by 3 bases and J by 0 bases. DNA of the CDR3: TGTGCCAGTAGTATGCGGGGACAGGGCACAACTAATGAAAAACTGTTTTTT. Residues: CASSMRGQGTTNEKLFF.

The chain is built from TRBV10-3 and TRBJ2-2, with D possibly being TRBD1 (5 bases). The germline V gene has CDR1 ENHRY and CDR2 SYGVKD. The V end lost 4 bases, the J end lost 1 base, and 7 bases lay between the germline ends. CDR3 length equals 14 residues. As DNA, the CDR3 is TGTGCCATCAGTGTAGGGGAGAACACCGGGGAGCTGTTTTTT. This codes for CAISVGENTGELFF.